This record covers a single TCR beta chain. This clone was observed a few times. Its antigen is not yet known. Per-base qualities were not stored, and no clone one base away is much larger. The trial excluded patients who had a history of autoimmune disease or who were on systemic immunosuppression. Peripheral blood for TCR sequencing was collected from all dose cohorts at baseline, on cycle 4 day 1, and on cycle 7 day 1. Samples came from an open-label, multicenter, first-in-human phase I dose-escalation trial of ivuxolimab. The trial enrolled adults with locally advanced or metastatic head and neck squamous cell, hepatocellular, melanoma or renal cell carcinoma. Before TCR sequencing, CD4+ T cells and CD8+ T cells from peripheral blood were sorted into separate populations. From a lookup of the germline V gene (reference sequence), CDR1 and CDR2 are PRHDT and FYEKMQ. V and J are truncated by 4 bases and 2 bases respectively, leaving an intervening sequence of 17 bases. Its CDR3 holds 17 amino acids, cysteine through phenylalanine. CDR3 DNA only is kept here, 51 bases in frame from base 1.

This sample stems from a study of OX40 agonist ivuxolimab in advanced cancers. Regarding the research as a whole: Ivuxolimab, which targeted the costimulatory receptor OX40 (CD134), was an agonistic, fully human IgG2 monoclonal antibody. Three dose-escalation patients achieved partial responses, one with hepatocellular carcinoma and two with cutaneous melanoma. The point of sequencing TCRbeta in the periphery was to test whether ivuxolimab changed TCR sequence diversity and drove clonal T-cell expansion. Among the roughly 52 dose-escalation patients, 19 had hepatocellular carcinoma, approximately 15 melanoma, 9 renal cell carcinoma and 9 head and neck cancer. Prior anti-PD-1, anti-PD-L1 or anti-CTLA-4 therapy was permitted, and checkpoint inhibitors had been received by roughly two fifths of dose-escalation patients. The paper describes the monotherapy dose-escalation part (N of about 47 patients) of the phase I trial of ivuxolimab. Intravenous ivuxolimab was administered to patients every 2 weeks at six dose levels: 0.01, 0.1, 0.3, 1.5, 3 and 10 mg/kg. In the dose-escalation cohort, approximately 82% of patients were male, and the mean age was around 65 years with a range of roughly 20 to 79. What the research found in general, with its limitations: In the 0.1-3.0 mg/kg groups, partial responders were among the patients with the lowest normalized peripheral clonal expansion, particularly in CD8+ T cells. After ivuxolimab, expanded clones were on average more numerous among CD8+ T cells than among CD4+ T cells. Low levels of normalized T-cell clonal expansion were also seen in some patients who did not respond. Antigen specificity was not determined for the clonally expanded peripheral T cells. Clonal expansion of both CD4+ and CD8+ blood T cells was observed from baseline to week 6 at doses 0.1 to 3.0 mg/kg.

To sequence the TCRbeta CDR3 region, genomic DNA was isolated from the sorted cells. The immunoSEQ Assay was used to sequence the TCRbeta CDR3 regions. The source is immuneACCESS, and TCRdb retained only in-frame sequences with V and J called. Part of the clones is not carried over; for the studies checked, unresolved V genes explain less than half of this, and the remainder is unexplained. Here the sample has 12,000 to 15,000 clones; roughly 71% occur a single time. 35% to 40% of the sample belongs to the ten largest clones. The sample in question was CD4+ or CD8+ T cells sorted from blood, obtained in a trial of the OX40 agonist ivuxolimab. The TCR originated in an adult with an advanced solid tumor such as melanoma, head and neck, liver or kidney cancer. The sequence links TRBV13 to TRBJ1-4; the D region possibly corresponds to TRBD1 (6 bases align). In nucleotide form, the sequence is TGTGCCAGCAGCTACGACGTACAAGGACAGACTAATGAAAAACTGTTTTTT. It encodes CASSYDVQGQTNEKLFF.